Sequencing of this T cell receptor (beta chain) was carried out in a study of T cell changes during pregnancy in multiple sclerosis. Measured with immunoSEQ multiplex PCR; TCRdb has only the in-frame clones, and not every one. In the table there are tens of thousands of clones, about nine tenths of which are singletons. Germline values: CDR1 SGHTA, CDR2 FQGNSA. The CDR3 totals 15 residues. Trimming shortened V by 7 bases and J by 3 bases, and 16 bases separated the two germline ends. The chain couples TRBV7-2 to TRBJ2-1, with TRBD2 as a possible D gene (5 bases). This receptor was identified in a female donor in good health, enrolled as a control in a pregnancy study. The sequencing here drew on peripheral blood, taken in the first trimester of pregnancy. CDR3 loop: CASTVGFTSYNEQFF. CDR3 nucleotides: TGTGCCAGCACCGTCGGATTTACTAGCTACAATGAGCAGTTCTTC.